Below, 7 T cell receptor beta chains from the same sample are listed, as sequenced in a study of cytomegalovirus exposure and HLA in healthy donors. The PCR was carried out with 60 Vbeta primers and 13 Jbeta primers. TCRdb's table, derived via immunoSEQ multiplex PCR, lists solely in-frame clones and lacks some. Its table records roughly 120,000 clones. Sequenced sample: PBMCs. These receptors came from a man aged 35 to 55 in good health and CMV-seronegative.

The chain carries TRBV7-2 and TRBJ2-7; 8 positions agree with TRBD2. V was clipped by 4 bases and J by 2 bases; unmatched bases: 10. The CDR3 has 16 residues. Germline CDR1 is SGHTA and CDR2 is FQGNSA. The CDR3 is CASSWGTGGIPYEQYF. As DNA, the CDR3 is TGTGCCAGCAGCTGGGGGACGGGAGGGATCCCCTACGAGCAGTACTTC.

This chain joins TRBV10-3 and TRBJ2-7; perhaps TRBD1 as D (6 bases). Between the trimmed V and J ends, which lost 0 bases and 7 bases, there was a span of 10 bases. Germline lookup yields CDR1 ENHRY and CDR2 SYGVKD. The CDR3 contains 13 residues. In nucleotides, the CDR3 is TGTGCCATCAGTGAGTCTGCAGGGGAGGAGCAGTACTTC. Protein: CAISESAGEEQYF.

The genes are TRBV10-3 and TRBJ2-2, with 7 bases that match TRBD2. Germline V lookup: CDR1 ENHRY, CDR2 SYGVKD. With V trimmed by 3 bases and J by 6 bases, 7 bases remained unmatched. The CDR3 is made up of 15 amino acids. The CDR3 sequence is CAISDTREKPGELFF. CDR3 in DNA: TGTGCCATCAGTGATACGCGGGAGAAGCCCGGGGAGCTGTTTTTT.

The rearrangement joins TRBV6-5 to TRBJ1-3, with a weak D call TRBD1 (5 bases). CDR3 length: 16 residues. Germline loops: CDR1 MNHEY, CDR2 SVGAGI. Trimming stripped 0 bases from V and 2 bases from J, with 11 bases between. The CDR3 nucleotides read TGTGCCAGCAGTTACTCCCAGGGTAGCACTGGAAACACCATATATTTT. Translating it yields CASSYSQGSTGNTIYF.

The chain links TRBV5-8 to TRBJ2-7; D is possibly TRBD2 (5 bases). The CDR3 is made up of 17 amino acids. The germline V gene has CDR1 SGHTS and CDR2 YDEGEE. With 0 bases removed from V and 3 bases from J, the gap between germline ends came to 19 bases. The CDR3 reads CASSLDSRTAGRYEQYF. The DNA of the CDR3 is TGTGCCAGCAGCTTGGACAGTAGAACGGCGGGCCGCTACGAGCAGTACTTC.

The rearrangement uses TRBV11-3 and TRBJ2-7; 10 bases map to TRBD1. Trimming at V came to 5 bases and at J to 7 bases, leaving 11 bases not matched to a gene. The germline CDR1 and CDR2 sequences are SGHNT and YENEEA. This CDR3 spans 15 amino acids. This chain's CDR3 is CASSMLTGGAREQYF. The CDR3 nucleotides are TGTGCCAGCAGCATGTTGACAGGGGGCGCGCGAGAGCAGTACTTC.

The chain is built from TRBV7-8 and TRBJ2-7; 7 bases are a match to TRBD1. Germline assignment: CDR1 SGHVS and CDR2 FQNEAQ. With 6 bases clipped from V and 1 base from J, the junction kept 18 bases outside the gene matches. The CDR3 extends over 18 amino acids. The CDR3 loop reads CASSYPRDSTRVSYEQYF. The CDR3 region has the DNA TGTGCCAGCAGTTACCCCAGGGACAGCACTAGAGTTTCCTACGAGCAGTACTTC.